Below, 8 T cell receptor beta chains from the same sample are listed, as sequenced in a study of shared clonotypes between healthy human individuals. Here immunoSEQ multiplex PCR was the method, and the copy in TCRdb shows in-frame clones only, minus some. Of more than 2 million clones listed, roughly 94% are singletons. The specimen sequenced was naive CD4+ T cells sorted from blood. Subset noted: CD45RA+ positively selected. These receptors came from a young man in good health.

CDR3 sequence: CASSLVLVDNEQFF. The CDR3 nucleotides are TGTGCCAGCAGCTTAGTTCTCGTTGACAATGAGCAGTTCTTC. The chain is built from TRBV11-2 and TRBJ2-1; D is unresolved. From germline, CDR1 is SGHAT and CDR2 FQNNGV. The V end was cut by 1 base, the J end by 5 bases, with 9 bases between. The CDR3 spans 14 residues. Combining the CDR3 with reference TRBV11-2 and TRBJ2-1 gives the whole variable domain EAGVAQSPRYKIIEKRQSVAFWCNPISGHATLYWYQQILGQGPKLLIQFQNNGVVDDSQLPKDRFSAERLKGVDSTLKIQPAKLEDSAVYLCASSLVLVDNEQFFGPGTRLTVL.

This chain joins TRBV4-1 and TRBJ1-2; D is possibly TRBD1 (5 bases). Trimming removed 1 base at V and 7 bases at J, with 13 bases between. The CDR3 has 14 residues. Germline V gene data show CDR1 as MGHRA and CDR2 as YSYEKL. DNA of the CDR3: TGCGCCAGCAGCCAAGGTCAGGGAATAGCTGGCTACACCTTC. The encoded protein is CASSQGQGIAGYTF.

The genes are TRBV4-1 and TRBJ1-5; D is undetermined. Germline V gene sequence: CDR1 MGHRA, CDR2 YSYEKL. The length of the CDR3 is 13 residues. Deletions cut 1 base from V and 8 bases from J, with 9 bases between. The CDR3 region has the DNA TGCGCCAGCAGCCAAGTTTCCGAAGAGCCCCAGCATTTT. It yields the protein CASSQVSEEPQHF.

A remark on this clone: The identical CDR3 is also encoded by other nucleotide sequences in the sample. The chain has TRBV5-1 and TRBJ2-5; D possibly corresponds to TRBD2 (5 bases). The V gene's germline CDR1 is SGHRS and CDR2 YFSETQ. Trimming left V 0 bases short and J 1 base short, with 7 bases between. The CDR3 has 14 residues. The CDR3, as DNA: TGCGCCAGCAGCTTGGCGGCGGGCCAAGAGACCCAGTACTTC. Its translation is CASSLAAGQETQYF. Full variable domain (remainder filled in from reference TRBV5-1 and TRBJ2-5): KAGVTQTPRYLIKTRGQQVTLSCSPISGHRSVSWYQQTPGQGLQFLFEYFSETQRNKGNFPGRFSGRQFSNSRSEMNVSTLELGDSALYLCASSLAAGQETQYFGPGTRLLVL.

V gene TRBV5-6 combines with J gene TRBJ1-2, with D possibly TRBD1 on 5 matching bases. CDR1 is SGHDT and CDR2 is YYEEEE in the germline V gene. This CDR3 region has 15 residues. V was shortened by 1 base and J by 5 bases, with 15 bases between the two germline ends. CDR3 coding DNA: TGTGCCAGCAGCTTGACAGGTGACCTCTCTTATGGCTACACCTTC. It encodes CASSLTGDLSYGYTF.

The chain recombines TRBV18 with TRBJ2-5, with D possibly TRBD2 on 5 matching bases. Germline V gives CDR1 KGHSH, CDR2 LQKENI. Trimming cost V 1 base and J 2 bases, with 8 bases left between them. CDR3 size: 14 residues. CDR3 in DNA: TGTGCCAGCTCACCACGAGGGATTCAAGAGACCCAGTACTTC. It is translated as CASSPRGIQETQYF.

The chain links TRBV10-3 to TRBJ1-5; D may be TRBD1 (5 bases). The germline V gene encodes CDR1 ENHRY and CDR2 SYGVKD. Trimming removed 10 bases from V and 11 bases from J, with 21 bases in between. The CDR3 totals 13 residues. The DNA for the CDR3 is TGTGCCACAAACGGACATTCATCGGAGGCCCAGCATTTT. It translates to CATNGHSSEAQHF.

The rearrangement uses TRBV27 and TRBJ2-7, with D unclear. Trimming removed 5 bases from V and 2 bases from J, with 16 bases in between. Germline loops: CDR1 MNHEY, CDR2 SMNVEV (reference sequence). The CDR3 extends over 15 amino acids. The DNA for the CDR3 is TGTGCCAGCAGTCCAGCTCGGGTGGGCCCCTACGAGCAGTACTTC. It encodes CASSPARVGPYEQYF.